This T cell receptor (beta chain) was observed in a study of blood T cell repertoires in COVID-19. Study summary: Nucleic acid was either cDNA or gDNA, and it came from T cells, B-cell-depleted T cells, or PBMCs.

The authors' processing: Reference gene primer amplification in the assay estimated nucleated cell counts. TCRdb's table, derived via immunoSEQ multiplex PCR, lists solely in-frame clones and lacks some. The V and J calls and clone size are taken from that table; D and trimming were inferred from the DNA. The sample records 20,000 to 25,000 clones, roughly 80% being singletons. Germline V gene data show CDR1 as MDHEN and CDR2 as SYDVKM. CDR3 length: 17 amino acids. V lost 8 bases and J lost 0, with 20 bases in between. The TCR comes from a woman aged 80 or older with acute or convalescent COVID-19. The rearrangement joins TRBV28 to TRBJ1-3, with a possible D match to TRBD1 (5 bases). Sequencing used peripheral blood. CDR3 nucleotide sequence: TGTGCCAGCGTTGCCGGGGGGGGGACCTACTCTGGAAACACCATATATTTT. Its translation: CASVAGGGTYSGNTIYF.